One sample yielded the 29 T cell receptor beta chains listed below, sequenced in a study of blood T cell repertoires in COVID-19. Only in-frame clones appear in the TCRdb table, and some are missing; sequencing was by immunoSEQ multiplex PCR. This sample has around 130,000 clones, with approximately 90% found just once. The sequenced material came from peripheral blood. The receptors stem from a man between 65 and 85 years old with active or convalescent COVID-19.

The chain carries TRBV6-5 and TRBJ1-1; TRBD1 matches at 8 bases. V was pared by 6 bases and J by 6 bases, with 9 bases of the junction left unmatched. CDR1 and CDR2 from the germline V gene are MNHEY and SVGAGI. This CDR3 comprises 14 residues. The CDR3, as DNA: TGTGCCAGCAGCCAGGGGGCCTATTTCCCTGAAGCTTTCTTT. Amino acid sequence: CASSQGAYFPEAFF.

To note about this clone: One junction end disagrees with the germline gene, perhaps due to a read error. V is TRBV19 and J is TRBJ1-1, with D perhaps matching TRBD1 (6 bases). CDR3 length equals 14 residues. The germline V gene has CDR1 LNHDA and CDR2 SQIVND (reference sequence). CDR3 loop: CASSIGQLNTEAFF. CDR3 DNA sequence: TGTGCCAGTAGCATAGGACAGCTGAACACTGAAGCTTTCTTT. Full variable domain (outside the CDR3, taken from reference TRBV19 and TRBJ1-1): DGGITQSPKYLFRKEGQNVTLSCEQNLNHDAMYWYRQDPGQGLRLIYYSQIVNDFQKGDIAEGYSVSREKKESFPLTVTSAQKNPTAFYLCASSIGQLNTEAFFGQGTRLTVV.

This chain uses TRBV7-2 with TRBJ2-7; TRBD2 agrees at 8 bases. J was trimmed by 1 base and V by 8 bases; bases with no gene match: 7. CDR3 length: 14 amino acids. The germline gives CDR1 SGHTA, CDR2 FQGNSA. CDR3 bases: TGTGCCAGCGCCCGGGAGGGCCAGTCCTACGAGCAGTACTTC. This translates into CASAREGQSYEQYF. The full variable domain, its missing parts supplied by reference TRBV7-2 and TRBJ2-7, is GAGVSQSPSNKVTEKGKDVELRCDPISGHTALYWYRQSLGQGLEFLIYFQGNSAPDKSGLPSDRFSAERTGGSVSTLTIQRTQQEDSAVYLCASAREGQSYEQYFGPGTRLTVT.

The CDR3, as DNA: TGTGCCAGCAGCTTCAGGTCCAATGAGCAGTTCTTC. This codes for CASSFRSNEQFF. The chain links TRBV7-8 to TRBJ2-1; no definite D call. Trimming left V 3 bases short and J 6 bases short, with 6 bases between. This CDR3 contains 12 residues. Per germline, CDR1 SGHVS and CDR2 FQNEAQ. Looking up the rest from reference TRBV7-8 and TRBJ2-1 gives the full variable domain: GAGVSQSPRYKVAKRGQDVALRCDPISGHVSLFWYQQALGQGPEFLTYFQNEAQLDKSGLPSDRFFAERPEGSVSTLKIQRTQQEDSAVYLCASSFRSNEQFFGPGTRLTVL.

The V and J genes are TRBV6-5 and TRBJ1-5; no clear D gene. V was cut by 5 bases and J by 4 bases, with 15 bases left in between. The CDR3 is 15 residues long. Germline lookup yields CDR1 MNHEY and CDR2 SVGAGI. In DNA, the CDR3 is TGTGCCAGCAGTCCCACACCGGGTTTTAATCAGCCCCAGCATTTT. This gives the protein CASSPTPGFNQPQHF.

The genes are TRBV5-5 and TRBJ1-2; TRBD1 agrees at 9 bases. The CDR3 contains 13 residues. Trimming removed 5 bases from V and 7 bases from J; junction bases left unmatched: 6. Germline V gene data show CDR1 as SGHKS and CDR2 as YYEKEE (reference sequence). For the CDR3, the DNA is TGTGCCAGCAGGGTCGGGACAGGGAGTGGCTACACCTTC. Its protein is CASRVGTGSGYTF.

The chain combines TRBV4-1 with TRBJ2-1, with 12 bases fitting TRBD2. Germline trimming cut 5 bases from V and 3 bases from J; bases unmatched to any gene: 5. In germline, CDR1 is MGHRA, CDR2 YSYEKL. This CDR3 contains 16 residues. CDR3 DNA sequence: TGCGCCAGCAGCTCAAGGACTAGCGGGAACTACAATGAGCAGTTCTTC. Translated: CASSSRTSGNYNEQFF.

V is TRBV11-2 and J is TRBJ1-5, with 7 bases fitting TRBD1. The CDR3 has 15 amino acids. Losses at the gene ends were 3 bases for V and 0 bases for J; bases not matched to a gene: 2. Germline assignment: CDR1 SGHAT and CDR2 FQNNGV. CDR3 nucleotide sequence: TGTGCCAGCAGCTTTGGACAGGCTAGCAATCAGCCCCAGCATTTT. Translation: CASSFGQASNQPQHF.

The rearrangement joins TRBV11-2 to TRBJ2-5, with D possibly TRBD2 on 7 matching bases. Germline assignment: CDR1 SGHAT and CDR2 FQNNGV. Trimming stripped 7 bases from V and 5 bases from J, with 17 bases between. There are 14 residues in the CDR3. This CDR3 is CASTKGGQGETQYF. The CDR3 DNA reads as TGTGCCAGCACCAAGGGGGGGCAGGGGGAGACCCAGTACTTC.

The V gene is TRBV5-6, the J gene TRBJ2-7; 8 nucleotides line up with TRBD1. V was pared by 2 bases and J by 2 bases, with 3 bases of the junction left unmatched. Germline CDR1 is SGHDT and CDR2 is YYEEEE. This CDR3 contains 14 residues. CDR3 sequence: CASSFGQGPYEQYF. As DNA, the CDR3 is TGTGCCAGCAGCTTCGGACAGGGCCCCTACGAGCAGTACTTC.

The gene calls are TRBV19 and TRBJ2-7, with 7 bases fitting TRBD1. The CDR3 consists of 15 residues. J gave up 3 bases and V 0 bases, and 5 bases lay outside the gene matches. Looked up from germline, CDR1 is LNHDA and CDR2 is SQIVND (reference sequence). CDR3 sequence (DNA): TGTGCCAGTAGTATAGATACCCGGGACAGCTACGAGCAGTACTTC. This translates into CASSIDTRDSYEQYF.

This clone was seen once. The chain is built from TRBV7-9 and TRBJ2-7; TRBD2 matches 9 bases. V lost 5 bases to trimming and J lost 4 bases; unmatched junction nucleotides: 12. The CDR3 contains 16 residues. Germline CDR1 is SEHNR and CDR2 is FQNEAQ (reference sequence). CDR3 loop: CASSPGLAGAQYEQYF. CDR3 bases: TGTGCCAGCAGCCCAGGTTTAGCGGGAGCTCAATACGAGCAGTACTTC.

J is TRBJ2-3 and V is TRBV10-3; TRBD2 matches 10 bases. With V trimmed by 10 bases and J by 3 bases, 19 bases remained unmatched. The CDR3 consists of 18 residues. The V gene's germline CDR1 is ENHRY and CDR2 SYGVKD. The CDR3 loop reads CATWQAGGPRGKTDTQYF. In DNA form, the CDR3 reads TGTGCCACCTGGCAAGCGGGAGGGCCGAGGGGGAAGACAGATACGCAGTATTTT.

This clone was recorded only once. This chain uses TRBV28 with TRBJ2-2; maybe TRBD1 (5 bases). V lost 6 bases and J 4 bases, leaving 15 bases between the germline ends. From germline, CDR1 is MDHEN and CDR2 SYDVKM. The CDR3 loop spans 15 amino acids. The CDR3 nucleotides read TGTGCCAGCAGGCCGCAGGGTGGCGGCACCGGGGAGCTGTTTTTT. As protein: CASRPQGGGTGELFF.

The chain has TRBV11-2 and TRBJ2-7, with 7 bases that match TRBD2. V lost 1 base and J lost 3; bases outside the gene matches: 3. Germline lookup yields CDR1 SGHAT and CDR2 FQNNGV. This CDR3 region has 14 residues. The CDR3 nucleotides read TGTGCCAGCAGCTTAGGGCTAGCGGACTACGAGCAGTACTTC. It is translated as CASSLGLADYEQYF.

CDR3 sequence reads: CASSHCSSGSRRDEQYF. CDR3 nucleotide sequence: TGTGCCAGCAGCCACTGCTCTAGCGGGAGCCGCCGCGACGAGCAGTACTTC. The chain has TRBV11-3 and TRBJ2-7; TRBD2 matches 10 bases. The CDR3 loop spans 17 amino acids. Germline lookup yields CDR1 SGHNT and CDR2 YENEEA. V was clipped by 5 bases and J by 5 bases; unmatched bases: 15.

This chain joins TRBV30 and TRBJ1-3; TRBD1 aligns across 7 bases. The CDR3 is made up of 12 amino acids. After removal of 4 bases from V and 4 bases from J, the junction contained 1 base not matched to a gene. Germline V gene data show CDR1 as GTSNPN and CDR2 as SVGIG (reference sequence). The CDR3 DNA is TGTGCCTGGAAAGGGGGCGGAAACACCATATATTTT. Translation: CAWKGGGNTIYF.

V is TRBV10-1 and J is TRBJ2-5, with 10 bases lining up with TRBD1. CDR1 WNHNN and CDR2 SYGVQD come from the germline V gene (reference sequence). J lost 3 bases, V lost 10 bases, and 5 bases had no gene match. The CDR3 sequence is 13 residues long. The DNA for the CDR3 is TGCGCCAACCCGGGACAGGGGAAAGAGACCCAGTACTTC. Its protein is CANPGQGKETQYF.

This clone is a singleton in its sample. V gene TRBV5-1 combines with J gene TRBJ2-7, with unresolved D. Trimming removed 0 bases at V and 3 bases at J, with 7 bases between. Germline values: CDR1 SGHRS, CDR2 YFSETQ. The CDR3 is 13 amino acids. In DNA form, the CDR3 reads TGCGCCAGCAGCTTGGAATCCCTCTACGAGCAGTACTTC. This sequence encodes CASSLESLYEQYF. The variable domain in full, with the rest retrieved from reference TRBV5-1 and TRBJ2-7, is KAGVTQTPRYLIKTRGQQVTLSCSPISGHRSVSWYQQTPGQGLQFLFEYFSETQRNKGNFPGRFSGRQFSNSRSEMNVSTLELGDSALYLCASSLESLYEQYFGPGTRLTVT.

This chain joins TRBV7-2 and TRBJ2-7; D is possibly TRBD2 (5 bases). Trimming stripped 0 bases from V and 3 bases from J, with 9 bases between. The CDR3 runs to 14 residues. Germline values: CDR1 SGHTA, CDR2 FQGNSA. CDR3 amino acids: CASSLAERLYEQYF. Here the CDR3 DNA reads TGTGCCAGCAGCTTAGCCGAGCGGCTCTACGAGCAGTACTTC.

The DNA of the CDR3 is TGTGCCAGCGGACAGTCCTACGAGCAGTACTTC. Translating gives CASGQSYEQYF. The rearrangement joins TRBV12-3 or TRBV12-4 to TRBJ2-7; maybe TRBD1 (6 bases). With 8 bases removed from V and 1 base from J, the gap between germline ends came to 6 bases. This CDR3 has 11 residues.

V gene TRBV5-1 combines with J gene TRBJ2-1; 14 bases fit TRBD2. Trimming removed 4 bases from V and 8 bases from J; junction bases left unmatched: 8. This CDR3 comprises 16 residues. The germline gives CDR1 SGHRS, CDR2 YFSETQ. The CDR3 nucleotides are TGCGCCAGCAGCCCGACTAGCGGGAGGGCCGTGTATGAGCAGTTCTTC. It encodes CASSPTSGRAVYEQFF.

The CDR3, as DNA: TGTGCCAGCAGGGAGAGCGGACCCTCTGGAAACACCATATATTTT. It codes for CASRESGPSGNTIYF. The chain uses TRBV6-6 and TRBJ1-3, with unresolved D. The CDR3 is made up of 15 amino acids. From germline, CDR1 is MNHNY and CDR2 SVGAGI (reference sequence). Trimming took 6 bases from V and 0 from J, leaving 12 bases between them.

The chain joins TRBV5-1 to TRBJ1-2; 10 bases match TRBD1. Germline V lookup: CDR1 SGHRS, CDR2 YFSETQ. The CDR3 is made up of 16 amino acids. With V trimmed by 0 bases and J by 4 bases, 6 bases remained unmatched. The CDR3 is CASSLEDRGSVYGYTF. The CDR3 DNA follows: TGCGCCAGCAGCTTGGAGGACAGGGGGAGTGTCTATGGCTACACCTTC.

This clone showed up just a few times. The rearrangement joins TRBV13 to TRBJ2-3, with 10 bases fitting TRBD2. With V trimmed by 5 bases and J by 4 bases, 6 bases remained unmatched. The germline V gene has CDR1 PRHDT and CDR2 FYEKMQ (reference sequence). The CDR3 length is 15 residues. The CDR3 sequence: CASSRSLAGPDTQYF. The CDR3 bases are TGTGCCAGCAGCCGCTCACTAGCGGGACCAGATACGCAGTATTTT.

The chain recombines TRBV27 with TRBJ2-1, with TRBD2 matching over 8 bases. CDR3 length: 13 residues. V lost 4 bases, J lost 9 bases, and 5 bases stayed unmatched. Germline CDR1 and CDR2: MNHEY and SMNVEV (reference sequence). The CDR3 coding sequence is TGTGCCAGCAGTTGGGCGGGAGGATCTGAGCAGTTCTTC. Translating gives CASSWAGGSEQFF.

CDR3 protein: CASSLRQGSDEQYF. CDR3 sequence (DNA): TGTGCCAGCAGCCTTCGACAGGGGAGCGACGAGCAGTACTTC. The J gene is TRBJ2-7, the V gene TRBV3-1 (or the pseudogene TRBV3-2); 8 bases fit TRBD1. V shed 4 bases, J shed 5 bases, and the junction held 7 bases outside the gene matches. Germline CDR1 and CDR2: LGHDT and YNNKEL (reference sequence). CDR3 length: 14 amino acids.

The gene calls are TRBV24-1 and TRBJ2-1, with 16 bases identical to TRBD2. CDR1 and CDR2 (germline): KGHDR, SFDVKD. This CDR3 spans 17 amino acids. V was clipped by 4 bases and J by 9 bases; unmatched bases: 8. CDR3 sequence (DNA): TGTGCCACCAGTGAGTTGGGACTAGCGGGAGGGCCGAGTGAGCAGTTCTTC. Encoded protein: CATSELGLAGGPSEQFF.

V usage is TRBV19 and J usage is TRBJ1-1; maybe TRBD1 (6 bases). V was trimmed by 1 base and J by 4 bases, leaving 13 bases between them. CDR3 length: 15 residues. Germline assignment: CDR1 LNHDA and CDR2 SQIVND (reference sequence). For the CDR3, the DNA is TGTGCCAGTAGTATAGTGCCCAGGGGAAGCACTGAAGCTTTCTTT. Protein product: CASSIVPRGSTEAFF.